This T cell receptor beta chain was captured in a study of blood T cells in healthy people across ages. Findings of the study overall: Older age coincided with a roughly linear decline in TCR beta diversity per million T cells.

The V end was cut by 6 bases, the J end by 6 bases, with 18 bases between. The V gene's germline CDR1 is MNHEY and CDR2 SVGAGI. This CDR3 spans 15 amino acids. This clonotype was counted between two and nine times. The antigen is not known. It was with a sample-barcoded 5' primer and a J-beta primer mix that a second PCR of about 7 to 12 cycles was run. Every single cDNA molecule received a tag from a template-switch adaptor with 12 random nucleotides. TCRdb called the 5' RACE reads again in MiXCR, with one record for every CDR3 protein. The data hold roughly 1,800,000 distinct CDR3 sequences, with around 48% observed a single time. The study isolated at least 6 million PBMCs from each sample.

V usage is TRBV6-5 and J usage is TRBJ2-4; weak D call: TRBD2 (5 bases). Sequenced material: blood. This clonotype was obtained from a woman aged 40 to 55 in good health. The CDR3 protein is CASRTTQAGGNIQYF. The CDR3 bases are TGTGCCAGCAGAACGACCCAAGCAGGAGGAAACATTCAGTACTTC.